This is a list of T cell receptor beta chains from one sample in a study of sequential checkpoint blockade in melanoma. Clones were sequenced by immunoSEQ multiplex PCR, and TCRdb holds only the in-frame ones, with some missing. The sample lists around 13,000 clones, 27% seen once, with approximately 17% in the top ten. Source: tumor tissue (inferred from file names), taken from a patient given nivolumab and ipilimumab in sequence. The receptors were sampled from a human donor with melanoma. CDR3s include the opening cysteine and the closing phenylalanine or tryptophan. The D gene is left open where the match is weak. Only some rows state a clone size, as once, few, many or a class for expanded clones.

d_gene: -
v_gene: TRBV7-7
j_gene: TRBJ2-2
abundance: few
CDR3aa: CASTQGQYTGELFF
CDR3nt: TGTGCCAGCACCCAAGGACAGTACACCGGGGAGCTGTTTTTT

d_gene: -
v_gene: TRBV10-2
j_gene: TRBJ1-5
abundance: -
CDR3aa: CASSETAGAQPQHF
CDR3nt: TGCGCCAGCAGTGAGACGGCAGGGGCTCAGCCCCAGCATTTT

d_gene: -
v_gene: TRBV28
j_gene: TRBJ2-7
abundance: few
CDR3aa: CASRVRGGNSYEQYF
CDR3nt: TGTGCCAGCAGGGTAAGGGGTGGAAACTCCTACGAGCAGTACTTC

d_gene: -
v_gene: TRBV19
j_gene: TRBJ1-1
abundance: -
CDR3aa: CASSIDRGQEAFF
CDR3nt: TGTGCCAGTAGTATAGATCGAGGACAGGAAGCTTTCTTT

d_gene: -
v_gene: TRBV28
j_gene: TRBJ2-5
abundance: few
CDR3aa: CASSRRRGSEETQYF
CDR3nt: TGTGCCAGCAGTCGAAGGAGAGGAAGTGAGGAGACCCAGTACTTC

d_gene: -
v_gene: TRBV6-8
j_gene: TRBJ2-2
abundance: few
CDR3aa: CASTPRARQSELFF
CDR3nt: TGTGCCAGCACCCCAAGGGCGCGGCAGAGTGAGCTGTTTTTT

d_gene: TRBD2
v_gene: TRBV7-1
j_gene: TRBJ2-1
abundance: many
CDR3aa: CASSLTGGLAFNEQFF
CDR3nt: TGTGCCAGCAGCTTAACGGGAGGACTAGCGTTCAATGAGCAGTTCTTC

d_gene: -
v_gene: TRBV28
j_gene: TRBJ1-4
abundance: -
CDR3aa: CASSPLPSGEKLFF
CDR3nt: TGTGCCAGCAGCCCCCTCCCCTCCGGGGAAAAACTGTTTTTT

d_gene: -
v_gene: TRBV18
j_gene: TRBJ1-2
abundance: once
CDR3aa: CASSPPTGVGNGYTF
CDR3nt: TGTGCCAGCTCACCACCAACAGGCGTTGGAAATGGCTACACCTTC

d_gene: -
v_gene: TRBV6-8
j_gene: TRBJ2-3
abundance: medium-sized
CDR3aa: CASSYGPGSRDTQYF
CDR3nt: TGTGCCAGCAGTTACGGGCCAGGCTCTAGAGATACGCAGTATTTT

d_gene: TRBD2
v_gene: TRBV15
j_gene: TRBJ2-1
abundance: -
CDR3aa: CATSRDLLAGGEQFF
CDR3nt: TGTGCCACCAGCAGAGATCTCCTAGCGGGAGGTGAGCAGTTCTTC

d_gene: -
v_gene: TRBV11-3
j_gene: TRBJ2-7
abundance: few
CDR3aa: CASSQIPAGVDYEQYF
CDR3nt: TGTGCCAGCAGCCAAATCCCCGCAGGGGTAGACTACGAGCAGTACTTC

d_gene: -
v_gene: TRBV7-1
j_gene: TRBJ2-1
abundance: few
CDR3aa: CASSFFSSYNEQFF
CDR3nt: TGTGCCAGCAGCTTTTTCAGCTCCTACAATGAGCAGTTCTTC

d_gene: TRBD2
v_gene: TRBV11-3
j_gene: TRBJ2-5
abundance: -
CDR3aa: CASSLRTSGRAPWQETQYF
CDR3nt: TGTGCCAGCAGCTTGAGGACTAGCGGGAGGGCCCCTTGGCAAGAGACCCAGTACTTC

d_gene: TRBD2
v_gene: TRBV15
j_gene: TRBJ2-1
abundance: -
CDR3aa: CATSSGTSEKNNEQFF
CDR3nt: TGTGCCACCAGCAGCGGAACTAGCGAGAAAAACAATGAGCAGTTCTTC

d_gene: TRBD2
v_gene: TRBV28
j_gene: TRBJ2-7
abundance: few
CDR3aa: CASSFSGGTTQQYF
CDR3nt: TGTGCCAGCAGTTTTAGTGGCGGGACTACCCAGCAGTACTTC

d_gene: -
v_gene: TRBV28
j_gene: TRBJ2-7
abundance: -
CDR3aa: CASSSTSPQGCEQYF
CDR3nt: TGTGCCAGCAGTTCTACATCCCCCCAGGGTTGCGAGCAGTACTTC

d_gene: TRBD1
v_gene: TRBV15
j_gene: TRBJ2-7
abundance: -
CDR3aa: CATSRGPGTGRTYEQYF
CDR3nt: TGTGCCACCAGCAGAGGGCCAGGGACAGGTCGTACCTACGAGCAGTACTTC

d_gene: -
v_gene: TRBV28
j_gene: TRBJ2-7
abundance: -
CDR3aa: CASRLPTEHSYEQYF
CDR3nt: TGTGCCAGCAGATTACCTACTGAGCACTCCTACGAGCAGTACTTC

d_gene: TRBD1
v_gene: TRBV19
j_gene: TRBJ1-5
abundance: few
CDR3aa: CASSIWTGSYSNQPQHF
CDR3nt: TGTGCCAGTAGTATATGGACAGGTTCATATAGCAATCAGCCCCAGCATTTT

d_gene: -
v_gene: TRBV7-6
j_gene: TRBJ2-7
abundance: -
CDR3aa: CASSFRWATYEQYF
CDR3nt: TGTGCCAGCAGCTTTCGGTGGGCGACCTACGAGCAGTACTTC

d_gene: TRBD1
v_gene: TRBV11-3
j_gene: TRBJ1-4
abundance: many
CDR3aa: CASSPGQGIEKLFF
CDR3nt: TGTGCCAGCAGCCCCGGACAGGGGATTGAAAAACTGTTTTTT

d_gene: -
v_gene: TRBV18
j_gene: TRBJ2-7
abundance: -
CDR3aa: CASSPSREISYEQYF
CDR3nt: TGTGCCAGCTCACCATCCAGGGAGATATCCTACGAGCAGTACTTC

d_gene: TRBD1
v_gene: TRBV28
j_gene: TRBJ2-6
abundance: -
CDR3aa: CASSCRDRGWSGANVLTF
CDR3nt: TGTGCCAGCAGTTGCCGGGACAGGGGTTGGTCTGGGGCCAACGTCCTGACTTTC

d_gene: -
v_gene: TRBV19
j_gene: TRBJ2-7
abundance: -
CDR3aa: CASSLTLALEQYF
CDR3nt: TGTGCCAGTAGTCTTACCCTAGCGCTAGAGCAGTACTTC

d_gene: -
v_gene: TRBV28
j_gene: TRBJ2-7
abundance: -
CDR3aa: CASARAGSYEQYF
CDR3nt: TGTGCCAGTGCGCGAGCGGGCTCCTACGAGCAGTACTTC

d_gene: -
v_gene: TRBV11-3
j_gene: TRBJ2-2
abundance: many
CDR3aa: CASSRWWDNTGELFF
CDR3nt: TGTGCCAGCAGCCGTTGGTGGGATAACACCGGGGAGCTGTTTTTT

d_gene: -
v_gene: TRBV6-8
j_gene: TRBJ1-1
abundance: many
CDR3aa: CASSPDPNTEAFF
CDR3nt: TGTGCCAGCAGCCCGGACCCGAACACTGAAGCTTTCTTT

d_gene: TRBD2
v_gene: TRBV6-8
j_gene: TRBJ2-7
abundance: few
CDR3aa: CASSSGTSGSDEQYF
CDR3nt: TGTGCCAGCAGTTCCGGGACTAGCGGGAGTGACGAGCAGTACTTC

d_gene: -
v_gene: TRBV28
j_gene: TRBJ1-1
abundance: -
CDR3aa: CASKGVPPLNTEAFF
CDR3nt: TGTGCCAGCAAAGGCGTACCACCTTTGAACACTGAAGCTTTCTTT

d_gene: TRBD1
v_gene: TRBV5-1
j_gene: TRBJ1-1
abundance: -
CDR3aa: CASSLAGGYTEAFF
CDR3nt: TGCGCCAGCAGCTTGGCAGGGGGGTACACTGAAGCTTTCTTT

d_gene: TRBD1
v_gene: TRBV4-1
j_gene: TRBJ1-2
abundance: few
CDR3aa: CASSKGQGVNYGYTF
CDR3nt: TGCGCCAGCAGCAAGGGACAGGGAGTCAACTATGGCTACACCTTC

d_gene: -
v_gene: TRBV5-1
j_gene: TRBJ1-3
abundance: -
CDR3aa: CASSLGAASSGNTIYF
CDR3nt: TGCGCCAGCAGCTTGGGGGCGGCAAGCTCTGGAAACACCATATATTTT

d_gene: -
v_gene: TRBV5-1
j_gene: TRBJ2-5
abundance: -
CDR3aa: CASSLRDSQETQYF
CDR3nt: TGCGCCAGCAGCTTACGGGACTCCCAAGAGACCCAGTACTTC

d_gene: -
v_gene: TRBV9
j_gene: TRBJ2-4
abundance: few
CDR3aa: CASSHKEGTVGIIQYF
CDR3nt: TGTGCCAGCAGCCACAAGGAGGGGACAGTCGGAATCATTCAGTACTTC

d_gene: TRBD2
v_gene: TRBV11-3
j_gene: TRBJ2-1
abundance: many
CDR3aa: CASSLTGLASHNEQFF
CDR3nt: TGTGCCAGCAGCTTAACAGGACTAGCGTCCCACAATGAGCAGTTCTTC

d_gene: -
v_gene: TRBV28
j_gene: TRBJ1-2
abundance: few
CDR3aa: CASSTPDRFHGYTF
CDR3nt: TGTGCCAGCAGTACCCCGGACCGATTCCATGGCTACACCTTC

d_gene: -
v_gene: TRBV28
j_gene: TRBJ1-2
abundance: few
CDR3aa: CASTPPQANYGYTF
CDR3nt: TGTGCCAGCACCCCCCCTCAGGCTAACTATGGCTACACCTTC

d_gene: -
v_gene: TRBV28
j_gene: TRBJ2-5
abundance: -
CDR3aa: CASSPPDMDGTQYF
CDR3nt: TGTGCCAGCAGCCCCCCGGACATGGATGGGACCCAGTACTTC

d_gene: -
v_gene: TRBV11-3
j_gene: TRBJ1-2
abundance: large
CDR3aa: CASSQVRGPNYGYTF
CDR3nt: TGTGCCAGCAGCCAAGTCAGGGGCCCTAACTATGGCTACACCTTC

d_gene: -
v_gene: TRBV28
j_gene: TRBJ2-5
abundance: few
CDR3aa: CASSLLGSEETQYF
CDR3nt: TGTGCCAGCAGTTTACTTGGGTCTGAAGAGACCCAGTACTTC

d_gene: TRBD2
v_gene: TRBV5-1
j_gene: TRBJ2-5
abundance: few
CDR3aa: CASSLQREGPKETQYF
CDR3nt: TGCGCCAGCAGCTTGCAGCGGGAGGGCCCGAAGGAGACCCAGTACTTC

d_gene: TRBD2
v_gene: TRBV28
j_gene: TRBJ2-1
abundance: -
CDR3aa: CASSLWTSGLTYNEQFF
CDR3nt: TGTGCCAGCAGTTTATGGACTAGCGGATTGACCTACAATGAGCAGTTCTTC

d_gene: TRBD1
v_gene: TRBV14
j_gene: TRBJ1-2
abundance: -
CDR3aa: CASSEGGQHFYGYTF
CDR3nt: TGTGCCAGCAGCGAGGGGGGACAGCACTTTTATGGCTACACCTTC

d_gene: -
v_gene: TRBV7-2
j_gene: TRBJ1-2
abundance: few
CDR3aa: CASSLGGPYGYTF
CDR3nt: TGTGCCAGCAGCTTAGGGGGCCCCTATGGCTACACCTTC

d_gene: -
v_gene: TRBV6-8
j_gene: TRBJ2-7
abundance: many
CDR3aa: CASSYSGRGPYEQYF
CDR3nt: TGTGCCAGCAGTTACTCGGGACGAGGCCCCTACGAGCAGTACTTC

d_gene: -
v_gene: TRBV28
j_gene: TRBJ1-2
abundance: few
CDR3aa: CASSFPDLGAYGYTF
CDR3nt: TGTGCCAGCAGTTTCCCCGATTTGGGGGCCTATGGCTACACCTTC

d_gene: TRBD2
v_gene: TRBV28
j_gene: TRBJ2-3
abundance: -
CDR3aa: CASSLFRERLAGAGDTQYF
CDR3nt: TGTGCCAGCAGTTTATTCAGGGAGCGACTAGCGGGAGCAGGGGATACGCAGTATTTT

d_gene: -
v_gene: TRBV29-1
j_gene: TRBJ2-2
abundance: -
CDR3aa: CSSRDGYTGELFF
CDR3nt: TGCAGCTCCAGGGACGGCTACACCGGGGAGCTGTTTTTT

d_gene: -
v_gene: TRBV9
j_gene: TRBJ2-4
abundance: few
CDR3aa: CASSPTSLNIQYF
CDR3nt: TGTGCCAGCAGCCCTACCTCGTTAAACATTCAGTACTTC

d_gene: -
v_gene: TRBV5-1
j_gene: TRBJ1-4
abundance: -
CDR3aa: CASSLTYSNEKLFF
CDR3nt: TGCGCCAGCAGCTTGACCTATTCCAATGAAAAACTGTTTTTT